This TCR beta chain was documented in a study of blood T cell repertoires in COVID-19. About the research overall: Sources were T cells, B-cell-depleted T cells, or PBMCs; the material itself was cDNA or gDNA.

Turning to this clone: This CDR3 is also generated by other DNA sequences in the sample.

The CDR3 is 13 amino acids. Trimming removed 5 bases from V and 7 bases from J; junction bases left unmatched: 4. Original handling: Estimation of nucleated cell counts was performed using reference gene primer amplification. This table comes from immunoSEQ multiplex PCR, and its TCRdb copy is limited to in-frame clones, with some not included. That table gives V, J and clone size, and the DNA gave D and trimming. The sample includes about 260,000 clones, just under 90% of them seen just once. The source of this sequence is a woman in her thirties or forties with acute or convalescent COVID-19. Material for sequencing was peripheral blood. The rearrangement uses TRBV12-3 or TRBV12-4 and TRBJ1-2; 10 bases align to TRBD1. CDR3 sequence: CASSLRDRGGYTF. The CDR3 coding sequence is TGTGCCAGCAGTCTCCGGGACAGGGGTGGCTACACCTTC.